This T cell receptor (beta chain) was obtained from a study of blood T cells in healthy people across ages. General observations from the study: With unsorted PBMCs, a conclusive comparison of naive versus antigen-experienced cells was not possible.

V was pared by 2 bases and J by 2 bases, with 4 bases of the junction left unmatched. CDR3 size: 16 residues. Germline V CDR1 and CDR2: SEHNR, FQNEAQ (reference sequence). Sample-barcoded 5' priming and a J-beta primer mix drove a second PCR of roughly 6 to 12 cycles. TCRdb recomputed calls from the 5' RACE reads with MiXCR, one row per CDR3 protein. The sample holds approximately 1.5 million distinct CDR3 sequences, 40% to 45% seen once. Ranging in age from roughly 6 to 95, the donors were healthy Caucasian individuals from Russia. Of note for this clonotype: What it recognizes is unknown.

What was sequenced was blood. The gene calls are TRBV7-9 and TRBJ2-2, with 8 positions matching TRBD2. This TCR was recovered from a young woman in good health. The CDR3 region has the DNA TGTGCCAGCAGCTTACAGAGCGGGGGAAACACCGGGGAGCTGTTTTTT. It codes for CASSLQSGGNTGELFF.